This T cell receptor beta chain was sequenced during a study of neurological immune-mediated disorders. Study-level results: HTLV-1-associated myelopathy had the most TCR clonal expansion, while multiple sclerosis had the least, a level that fell below healthy controls.

TCRdb reprocessed the 5' RACE reads with MiXCR, giving one entry per CDR3 protein. The sample consists of 40,000 to 60,000 distinct CDR3 sequences, around 13% of them appearing once. Sample time point: longitudinal time-point 2. This clonotype has ten or more counts. Its target is unknown. J lost 3 bases, V lost 5 bases, and 10 bases had no gene match. CDR3 length: 16 amino acids. The V gene's germline CDR1 is SGHRS and CDR2 YFSETQ. The specimen sequenced was PBMCs. The chain joins TRBV5-1 to TRBJ1-1, with 10 bases identical to TRBD1. The clonotype comes from a male donor with HTLV-1-associated myelopathy (HAM/TSP). CDR3 bases: TGCGCCAGCAGGCCTCGACAGGGGGCAGGGGACACTGAAGCTTTCTTT. It encodes CASRPRQGAGDTEAFF.